These 13 T cell receptor beta chains were sequenced from one sample in a study of CD4 T cells in relation to SARS-CoV-2 and coronaviruses. Profiled with immunoSEQ multiplex PCR; TCRdb holds only in-frame clones, not every one. The sample carries just under 20,000 clones, roughly 80% recorded once. Their recognized antigens are unknown. Unexposed donor CD4+ T cells date from about 2011-2018, before the COVID-19 pandemic. CD4+ T cells were isolated from the cells after less than 13 days of culture. Sequencing was performed on CD4+ T cells from PBMCs, cultured in vitro. The receptor set was obtained from a human donor in good health.

J is TRBJ2-1 and V is TRBV4-3; 7 positions agree with TRBD2. The length of the CDR3 is 16 residues. Losses at the gene ends were 0 bases for V and 4 bases for J; bases not matched to a gene: 6. CDR1 is LGHNA and CDR2 is YSLEER in the germline V gene. The CDR3 nucleotides are TGCGCCAGCAGCCAAGATGCTGGCGGGAGTTACAATGAGCAGTTCTTC. Its translation is CASSQDAGGSYNEQFF.

The rearrangement uses TRBV7-8 and TRBJ2-7; TRBD2 matches at 9 bases. Germline trimming cut 5 bases from V and 4 bases from J; bases unmatched to any gene: 9. The CDR3 runs 15 residues. Per germline, CDR1 SGHVS and CDR2 FQNEAQ. This CDR3 reads CASSPLSSGGYEQYF. In DNA form, the CDR3 reads TGTGCCAGCAGCCCCCTTAGCAGCGGGGGGTACGAGCAGTACTTC.

The sample holds a few counts of this clone. The V gene is TRBV5-1, the J gene TRBJ1-1, with 7 bases that match TRBD1. This CDR3 is 14 amino acids long. V gave up 1 base and J gave up 11 bases; unmatched junction bases: 11. The germline V gene encodes CDR1 SGHRS and CDR2 YFSETQ. CDR3 nucleotide sequence: TGCGCCAGCAGCTTGAGAGGGGAAAACAGGGGTGCTTTCTTT. This translates into CASSLRGENRGAFF.

The chain recombines TRBV5-1 with TRBJ2-7; TRBD2 matches at 11 bases. CDR1 is SGHRS and CDR2 is YFSETQ in the germline V gene. This CDR3 is 14 amino acids long. V dropped 4 bases and J dropped 3; count of bases not matched to a gene: 3. DNA of the CDR3: TGCGCCAGCAGCCCCACTAGCGGGAGCTACGAGCAGTACTTC. Amino acids: CASSPTSGSYEQYF.

The chain carries TRBV4-3 and TRBJ1-4, with unresolved D. CDR1 LGHNA and CDR2 YSLEER come from the germline V gene. Trimming removed 0 bases at V and 6 bases at J, with 11 bases between. The CDR3 spans 15 residues. The CDR3: CASSQDDSRDEKLFF. In DNA form, the CDR3 reads TGCGCCAGCAGCCAAGATGATTCCCGAGATGAAAAACTGTTTTTT.

In this sample, this clone turned up a few times. The CDR3 DNA is TGTGCCTGGAGTGAGTTCCGGGGGGCCCAGTACTTC. This codes for CAWSEFRGAQYF. The genes are TRBV30 and TRBJ2-5, with TRBD2 matching 7 bases. The V and J ends lost 1 base and 9 bases, in that order; junction bases with no gene match: 5. Germline values: CDR1 GTSNPN, CDR2 SVGIG (reference sequence). This CDR3 is 12 amino acids long.

The chain uses TRBV4-3 and TRBJ2-3; no clear D gene. The ends were cut back, 0 bases at V and 6 bases at J, with 10 bases in the middle. Germline V gives CDR1 LGHNA, CDR2 YSLEER. This CDR3 contains 14 residues. CDR3 DNA sequence: TGCGCCAGCAGCCAAGATACGGTCACCGATACGCAGTATTTT. Translation: CASSQDTVTDTQYF.

The V and J genes are TRBV6-6 and TRBJ1-2; D not certain. The germline gives CDR1 MNHNY, CDR2 SVGAGI (reference sequence). The CDR3 is 16 residues long. Trimming shortened V by 0 bases and J by 8 bases, and 19 bases separated the two germline ends. For the CDR3, the DNA is TGTGCCAGCAGTTACTCGGGAGGGCAGCGGCGGACCGGCTACACCTTC. It specifies CASSYSGGQRRTGYTF.

J is TRBJ2-7 and V is TRBV3-1 (or the pseudogene TRBV3-2); weak D call: TRBD1 (5 bases). CDR3 length equals 17 residues. CDR1 and CDR2 (germline): LGHDT, YNNKEL (reference sequence). V was cut by 0 bases and J by 2 bases, with 17 bases left in between. The CDR3 DNA sequence: TGTGCCAGCAGCCAAGATCTGAGTCCAGGGTACACCTACGAGCAGTACTTC. Protein: CASSQDLSPGYTYEQYF.

This clone was detected once. The gene calls are TRBV2 and TRBJ2-1, with 9 bases lining up with TRBD2. The CDR3 totals 11 residues. V was pared by 9 bases and J by 12 bases, with 6 bases of the junction left unmatched. CDR1 is SNHLY, CDR2 FYNNEI, per germline. CDR3: CASLLSGGQFF. CDR3 sequence (DNA): TGTGCCAGTTTACTTAGCGGGGGGCAGTTCTTC.

This sequence joins TRBV2 and TRBJ1-5; 7 bases map to TRBD1. J gave up 1 base and V 4 bases, and 4 bases lay outside the gene matches. CDR3 size: 15 residues. The germline V gene encodes CDR1 SNHLY and CDR2 FYNNEI. CDR3 amino acids: CASSGPQGSNQPQHF. The CDR3 nucleotides are TGTGCCAGCAGTGGGCCACAGGGGAGCAATCAGCCCCAGCATTTT.

The chain joins TRBV5-1 to TRBJ2-3; weak D call: TRBD2 (5 bases). V dropped 4 bases and J dropped 8 bases, with 17 bases sitting between them. The germline CDR1 and CDR2 sequences are SGHRS and YFSETQ. This CDR3 spans 14 amino acids. The CDR3 region has the DNA TGCGCCAGCAGCCCGATTGAAACGGCGGGTACGCAGTATTTT. Translating it yields CASSPIETAGTQYF.

This rearrangement joins TRBV11-3 to TRBJ2-3; D call uncertain. The length of the CDR3 is 13 residues. Germline V gene lookup returns CDR1 SGHNT and CDR2 YENEEA. Trimming removed 1 base from V and 5 bases from J, with 7 bases in between. CDR3 coding DNA: TGTGCCAGCAGCTTAGTGGAAAGAGATACGCAGTATTTT. It encodes CASSLVERDTQYF.